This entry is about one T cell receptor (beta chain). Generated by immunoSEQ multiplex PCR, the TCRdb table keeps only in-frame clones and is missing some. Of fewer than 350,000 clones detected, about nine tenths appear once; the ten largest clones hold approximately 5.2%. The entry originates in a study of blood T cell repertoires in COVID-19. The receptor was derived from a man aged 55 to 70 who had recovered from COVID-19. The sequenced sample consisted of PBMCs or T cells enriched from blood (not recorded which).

Here the CDR3 reads CASSLELAGGGYNEQFF. For the CDR3, the DNA is TGTGCCAGCAGCTTAGAACTAGCGGGAGGTGGGTACAATGAGCAGTTCTTC. The V call is TRBV7-2, the J call TRBJ2-1; 12 bases are shared with TRBD2. Losses at the gene ends were 1 base for V and 4 bases for J; bases not matched to a gene: 5. Germline values: CDR1 SGHTA, CDR2 FQGNSA. The CDR3 is 17 residues long.